These 27 T cell receptor beta chains originate from one sample sequenced in a study of shared clonotypes between healthy human individuals. The assay was immunoSEQ multiplex PCR, and TCRdb's table has in-frame clones only and misses some. The repertoire holds around 700,000 clones, with about 91% as singletons. CD45RO negativity and positive selection for CCR7 defined naive CD8 cells, a population that excluded terminally differentiated effector memory CD45RA+ cells. Sequenced: naive CD8+ T cells sorted from blood. Receptors were obtained from a man aged 30-40 years in good health.

V is TRBV2 and J is TRBJ1-2; D not certain. The CDR3 length is 14 residues. Germline CDR1 and CDR2: SNHLY and FYNNEI. The V end lost 6 bases, the J end lost 3 bases, and 14 bases lay between the germline ends. CDR3 sequence reads: CASSHPEVHYGYTF. The DNA of the CDR3 is TGTGCCAGCAGCCACCCCGAGGTTCACTATGGCTACACCTTC.

The V gene is TRBV7-9, the J gene TRBJ1-1; a weak D match, TRBD1 (6 bases). In germline, CDR1 is SEHNR, CDR2 FQNEAQ (reference sequence). CDR3 length equals 15 residues. V was cut by 1 base and J by 1 base, with 10 bases left in between. CDR3 in DNA: TGTGCCAGCAGCTTAGGGGGACAAGCGAACACTGAAGCTTTCTTT. It codes for CASSLGGQANTEAFF.

In the case of this clone: The sample holds other DNA sequences that translate to the same CDR3. This chain's CDR3 is CASSIGWTSGGTDTQYF. The DNA of the CDR3 is TGTGCCAGTAGTATAGGGTGGACTAGCGGGGGGACAGATACGCAGTATTTT. The V and J genes are TRBV19 and TRBJ2-3; 14 bases align to TRBD2. Germline V gives CDR1 LNHDA, CDR2 SQIVND (reference sequence). The CDR3 runs 17 residues. The V gene end was trimmed by 1 base and the J gene end by 3 bases; junction bases not matched to a gene: 3.

In this sample, this clone turned up a few times. CDR3 region: CASSLIVLDGQAVGGLYGYTF. The CDR3 DNA sequence: TGTGCCAGCAGTTTAATTGTCCTGGACGGACAGGCAGTTGGAGGGCTCTATGGCTACACCTTC. The J gene is TRBJ1-2, the V gene TRBV28; TRBD1 aligns across 7 bases. This CDR3 spans 21 amino acids. CDR1 is MDHEN and CDR2 is SYDVKM in the germline V gene. Trimming cost V 2 bases and J 4 bases; bases outside gene matches: 25.

This clone came up once. This chain links TRBV7-9 with TRBJ2-7; D may correspond to TRBD1 or TRBD2 (5 bases each). V gave up 2 bases and J gave up 3 bases, with 11 bases separating them. Germline CDR1 and CDR2: SEHNR and FQNEAQ (reference sequence). The length of the CDR3 is 14 residues. CDR3 DNA: TGTGCCAGCAGCTTAAGGCAGGGACGCTACGAGCAGTACTTC. It encodes CASSLRQGRYEQYF.

The V gene is TRBV10-3, the J gene TRBJ2-5; tentatively, D is TRBD2 (6 bases). V dropped 3 bases and J dropped 2 bases, with 13 bases sitting between them. This CDR3 region has 15 residues. In germline, CDR1 is ENHRY, CDR2 SYGVKD. The CDR3 DNA reads as TGTGCCATCAGTGATCAGTTTGCGGGGCAAGAGACCCAGTACTTC. Translated, it gives CAISDQFAGQETQYF.

This clone was counted a single time. The rearrangement links TRBV4-3 to TRBJ2-5, with unresolved D. Trimming took 0 bases from V and 3 from J, leaving 11 bases between them. CDR1 and CDR2 (germline): LGHNA, YSLEER. The CDR3 runs to 15 residues. The CDR3 region has the DNA TGCGCCAGCAGCCAAGATGAAACTTCGAAAGAGACCCAGTACTTC. It specifies CASSQDETSKETQYF.

The genes are TRBV6-1 and TRBJ1-4, with D perhaps TRBD1 (5 bases). The CDR3 runs 15 residues. Germline CDR1 is MNHNS and CDR2 is SASEGT. Trimming pared 8 bases from V and 0 bases from J, leaving 13 bases between. CDR3 region: CASGGWGATNEKLFF. The CDR3 bases are TGTGCCAGCGGGGGGTGGGGTGCAACTAATGAAAAACTGTTTTTT.

The chain links TRBV27 to TRBJ2-1; 12 positions match TRBD2. V trimming: 4 bases; J trimming: 8 bases; junction bases outside the gene matches: 3. Germline CDR1 MNHEY, CDR2 SMNVEV (reference sequence). The CDR3 is made up of 14 amino acids. The CDR3 is CASSSSGRADEQFF. Written as DNA, the CDR3 is TGTGCCAGCAGTTCTAGCGGGAGGGCGGATGAGCAGTTCTTC.

The chain is built from TRBV7-6 and TRBJ2-2; D remains unclear. V gave up 6 bases and J gave up 4 bases, with 12 bases separating them. The CDR3 is 14 amino acids. Per the germline V gene, CDR1 is SGHVS and CDR2 is FNYEAQ. CDR3 nucleotide sequence: TGTGCCAGCAGGGATGCATGGAGCACCGGGGAGCTGTTTTTT. This encodes CASRDAWSTGELFF.

The rearrangement links TRBV5-1 to TRBJ2-7; tentatively, D is TRBD1 (5 bases). CDR3 length: 14 amino acids. The germline CDR1 and CDR2 sequences are SGHRS and YFSETQ. With 4 bases removed from V and 0 bases from J, the gap between germline ends came to 11 bases. For the CDR3, the DNA is TGCGCCAGCAGCCCGACGACAGACTCCTACGAGCAGTACTTC. Protein: CASSPTTDSYEQYF. The whole variable domain, remainder taken from reference TRBV5-1 and TRBJ2-7, is KAGVTQTPRYLIKTRGQQVTLSCSPISGHRSVSWYQQTPGQGLQFLFEYFSETQRNKGNFPGRFSGRQFSNSRSEMNVSTLELGDSALYLCASSPTTDSYEQYFGPGTRLTVT.

This sequence joins TRBV9 and TRBJ2-3; no definite D call. Germline assignment: CDR1 SGDLS and CDR2 YYNGEE. Trimming removed 1 base at V and 2 bases at J, with 2 bases between. This CDR3 has 12 amino acids. The CDR3 DNA reads as TGTGCCAGCAGCGTAAACACAGATACGCAGTATTTT. Translating gives CASSVNTDTQYF.

J is TRBJ1-1 and V is TRBV19; D is uncertain. V was shortened by 7 bases and J by 10 bases, with 16 bases between the two germline ends. Germline CDR1 reads LNHDA; CDR2 reads SQIVND (reference sequence). The CDR3 runs 12 residues. The CDR3 loop reads CASTGGLLPAFF. The CDR3 DNA is TGTGCCAGTACAGGCGGGCTCTTACCAGCTTTCTTT.

Worth noting for this clone: Sequence at one end of the junction differs from germline and may be a read error. V is TRBV7-7 and J is TRBJ2-1, with D possibly matching TRBD2 (6 bases). The CDR3 contains 16 residues. CDR1 is SSHAT and CDR2 is FNYEAQ in the germline V gene (reference sequence). The CDR3 spells CASSPKAGRGHNEQFF. The CDR3 region has the DNA TGTGCTAGCAGCCCTAAGGCCGGGAGAGGACACAATGAGCAGTTCTTC.

Regarding this clone: In the same sample, other DNA sequences code for this CDR3. Here the CDR3 reads CSVEWGYEQYF. The CDR3 coding sequence is TGCAGCGTTGAGTGGGGCTACGAGCAGTACTTC. This chain links TRBV29-1 with TRBJ2-7; D call uncertain. V lost 3 bases and J 3 bases, leaving 6 bases between the germline ends. The length of the CDR3 is 11 residues. CDR1 and CDR2 (germline): SQVTM, ANQGSEA.

The genes are TRBV18 and TRBJ1-5; 9 bases agree with TRBD1. The germline V gene has CDR1 KGHSH and CDR2 LQKENI. J gave up 0 bases and V 0 bases, and 3 bases lay outside the gene matches. The CDR3 has 17 amino acids. CDR3 sequence reads: CASSPPGTGYSNQPQHF. The DNA for the CDR3 is TGTGCCAGCTCACCACCCGGGACAGGGTATAGCAATCAGCCCCAGCATTTT.

The chain uses TRBV2 and TRBJ2-7, with a possible D match to TRBD2 (6 bases). This CDR3 has 13 amino acids. With 3 bases removed from V and 4 bases from J, the gap between germline ends came to 10 bases. Germline CDR1 reads SNHLY; CDR2 reads FYNNEI. The DNA of the CDR3 is TGTGCCAGCAGTGACGCTAGCGTTTACGAGCAGTACTTC. Its protein is CASSDASVYEQYF.

The rearrangement joins TRBV7-2 to TRBJ1-5; D uncertain. This CDR3 spans 15 amino acids. Germline V gene sequence: CDR1 SGHTA, CDR2 FQGNSA. Trimming removed 5 bases at V and 0 bases at J, with 11 bases between. This chain's CDR3 is CASSQWGSSNQPQHF. The CDR3 nucleotides are TGTGCCAGCAGCCAGTGGGGATCTAGCAATCAGCCCCAGCATTTT.

The J gene is TRBJ2-3, the V gene TRBV5-4; 7 bases map to TRBD2. The CDR3 sequence is 15 residues long. Germline V gene data show CDR1 as SGHNT and CDR2 as YYREEE (reference sequence). V trimming: 4 bases; J trimming: 6 bases; junction bases outside the gene matches: 11. The CDR3 is CASSPVASGVDTQYF. In nucleotides, the CDR3 is TGTGCCAGCAGCCCAGTTGCCAGCGGGGTCGATACGCAGTATTTT. Full variable domain (outside the CDR3, taken from reference TRBV5-4 and TRBJ2-3): ETGVTQSPTHLIKTRGQQVTLRCSSQSGHNTVSWYQQALGQGPQFIFQYYREEENGRGNFPPRFSGLQFPNYSSELNVNALELDDSALYLCASSPVASGVDTQYFGPGTRLTVL.

This rearrangement joins TRBV18 to TRBJ2-7; no firm D call. This CDR3 region has 14 residues. Germline V gene sequence: CDR1 KGHSH, CDR2 LQKENI. Trimming took 3 bases from V and 3 from J, leaving 12 bases between them. The CDR3 here is CASSPNFSGYEQYF. DNA for the CDR3: TGTGCCAGCTCACCGAACTTCTCCGGCTACGAGCAGTACTTC.

V usage is TRBV7-9 and J usage is TRBJ2-3; weak D call: TRBD2 (5 bases). This CDR3 spans 14 amino acids. CDR1 is SEHNR, CDR2 FQNEAQ, per germline (reference sequence). Trimming shortened V by 5 bases and J by 6 bases, and 15 bases separated the two germline ends. CDR3 DNA: TGTGCCAGCAGCCCGCCGAGCGACTACGATACGCAGTATTTT. This gives the protein CASSPPSDYDTQYF. Full variable domain (remainder filled in from reference TRBV7-9 and TRBJ2-3): DTGVSQNPRHKITKRGQNVTFRCDPISEHNRLYWYRQTLGQGPEFLTYFQNEAQLEKSRLLSDRFSAERPKGSFSTLEIQRTEQGDSAMYLCASSPPSDYDTQYFGPGTRLTVL.

V is TRBV15 and J is TRBJ2-1, with D possibly being TRBD2 (5 bases). V shed 1 base and J shed 0 bases, with 19 bases lying between them. Germline lookup yields CDR1 LNHNV and CDR2 YYDKDF (reference sequence). There are 19 residues in the CDR3. CDR3 nucleotides: TGTGCCACCAGCAGAGGTCCTATTTACGCGGGCAACTCCTACAATGAGCAGTTCTTC. Translated: CATSRGPIYAGNSYNEQFF.

This chain links TRBV11-2 with TRBJ2-7; D gene ambiguous. Germline CDR1 reads SGHAT; CDR2 reads FQNNGV. Trimming stripped 5 bases from V and 3 bases from J, with 8 bases between. This CDR3 spans 12 amino acids. The chain's CDR3 is CASSVLYYEQYF. CDR3 in DNA: TGTGCCAGCAGCGTGTTATACTACGAGCAGTACTTC.

The rearrangement uses TRBV28 and TRBJ2-7; D not certain. CDR1 and CDR2 (germline): MDHEN, SYDVKM. CDR3 length: 16 amino acids. V was shortened by 5 bases and J by 4 bases, with 21 bases between the two germline ends. The CDR3 nucleotides read TGTGCCAGCAGTCCGGTTGGAACAGTAGCAAATTACGAGCAGTACTTC. Amino acids: CASSPVGTVANYEQYF.

This chain connects TRBV28 to TRBJ2-7; D might be TRBD2 (6 bases). The end of the DNA fits TRBJ2-5 better, so the J call may be wrong. The CDR3 covers 14 residues. Germline assignment: CDR1 MDHEN and CDR2 SYDVKM. This CDR3 is CAIKSEGNRETQYF. In DNA form, the CDR3 reads TGTGCCATTAAGTCGGAGGGCAATCGAGAGACCCAGTACTTC.

This clone was seen a handful of times. This sequence joins TRBV14 and TRBJ2-3, with D possibly matching TRBD2 (6 bases). CDR3 length: 16 residues. V lost 1 base to trimming and J lost 2 bases, with 13 bases between them. The V gene's germline CDR1 is SGHDN and CDR2 FVKESK. The CDR3 loop reads CASSQGSSGPTDTQYF. DNA for the CDR3: TGTGCCAGCAGCCAAGGGAGTAGCGGTCCCACAGATACGCAGTATTTT.

As concerns this clone: At the DNA level, this CDR3 is encoded by other sequences in the same sample as well. This chain joins TRBV9 and TRBJ2-3, with D tentatively TRBD1 or TRBD2 (5 bases each). The V end was cut by 0 bases, the J end by 4 bases, with 6 bases between. The CDR3 has 13 residues. Germline CDR1 is SGDLS and CDR2 is YYNGEE. The CDR3 sequence: CASSVGGADTQYF. Here the CDR3 DNA reads TGTGCCAGCAGCGTAGGAGGGGCAGATACGCAGTATTTT. Based on the CDR3 plus reference TRBV9 and TRBJ2-3, the full variable domain is DSGVTQTPKHLITATGQRVTLRCSPRSGDLSVYWYQQSLDQGLQFLIQYYNGEERAKGNILERFSAQQFPDLHSELNLSSLELGDSALYFCASSVGGADTQYFGPGTRLTVL.